Sequencing of this T cell receptor (beta chain) was carried out in a study of cytomegalovirus exposure and HLA in healthy donors. The PCR made use of 60 Vbeta and 13 Jbeta primers. This table comes from immunoSEQ multiplex PCR, and its TCRdb copy is limited to in-frame clones, with some not included. This table lists over 100,000 clones. The CDR3 is made up of 15 amino acids. Germline assignment: CDR1 SGHTA and CDR2 FQGTGA. The ends lost 7 bases at V and 6 bases at J; junction bases unmatched: 9. This sequence was found in a woman between 40 and 55 years old in good health and CMV-seropositive. This sequence joins TRBV7-3 and TRBJ2-2; 9 bases line up with TRBD2. The sequenced sample consisted of PBMCs. CDR3 bases: TGTGCCAGCAAGCTGGGGCTAGCGGGACCCGGGGAGCTGTTTTTT. Protein sequence: CASKLGLAGPGELFF.